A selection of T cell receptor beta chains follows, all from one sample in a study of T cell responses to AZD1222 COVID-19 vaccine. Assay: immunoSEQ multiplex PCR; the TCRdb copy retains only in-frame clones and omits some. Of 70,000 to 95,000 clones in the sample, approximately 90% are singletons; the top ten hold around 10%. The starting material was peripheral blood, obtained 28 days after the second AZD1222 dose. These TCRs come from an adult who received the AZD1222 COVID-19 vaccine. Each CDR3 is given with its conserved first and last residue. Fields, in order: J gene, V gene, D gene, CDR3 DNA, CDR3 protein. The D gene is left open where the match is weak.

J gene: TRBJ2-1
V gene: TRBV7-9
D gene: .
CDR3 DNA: TGTGCCAGCAGCCCCGGGATCTTGGCGACCAATGAGCAGTTCTTC
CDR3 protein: CASSPGILATNEQFF

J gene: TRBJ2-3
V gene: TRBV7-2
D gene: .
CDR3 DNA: TGTGCCAGCAGATCGGGGTTAACAAGCACAGATACGCAGTATTTT
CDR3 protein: CASRSGLTSTDTQYF

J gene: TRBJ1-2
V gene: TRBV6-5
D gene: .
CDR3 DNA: TGTGCCAGCAGACAGGGTTCGGTTTCTGGCCGCTTC
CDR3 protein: CASRQGSVSGRF

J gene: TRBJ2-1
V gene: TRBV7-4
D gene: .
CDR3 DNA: TGTGCCAGCGTCGGACTACTCAGGAGCTCCTACAATGAGCAGTTCTTC
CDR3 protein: CASVGLLRSSYNEQFF

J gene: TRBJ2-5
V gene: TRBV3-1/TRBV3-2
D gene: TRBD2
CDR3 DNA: TGTGCCAGCAGCCAAGCGCTTTTAACTAGCGGTTACTTC
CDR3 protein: CASSQALLTSGYF

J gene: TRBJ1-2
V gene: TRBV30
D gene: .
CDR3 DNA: TGTGCCTGGAGTGTACCGTCTTTATCTAACTATGGCTACACCTTC
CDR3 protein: CAWSVPSLSNYGYTF

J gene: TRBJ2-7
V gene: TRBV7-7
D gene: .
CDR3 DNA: TGTGCTAGCAGCTTGGAGGTCGGCTACGAGCAGTACTTC
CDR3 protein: CASSLEVGYEQYF

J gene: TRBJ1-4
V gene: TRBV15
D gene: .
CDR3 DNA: TGTGCCACCAGCAGAGATGGGGCAACTAATGAAAAACTGTTTTTT
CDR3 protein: CATSRDGATNEKLFF

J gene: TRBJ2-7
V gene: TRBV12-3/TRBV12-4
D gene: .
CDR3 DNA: TGTGCCAGCAGCTCCGACAGCACCTACGAGCAGTACTTC
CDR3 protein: CASSSDSTYEQYF

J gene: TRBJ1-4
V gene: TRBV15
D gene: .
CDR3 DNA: TGTGCCACCAGCAGAGAGGGCGGGTATAATGAAAAACTGTTTTTT
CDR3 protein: CATSREGGYNEKLFF

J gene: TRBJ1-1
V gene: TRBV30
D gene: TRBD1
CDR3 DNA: TGTGCCTGGAGTATACAGGGGACAAGGGAAGCTTTCTTT
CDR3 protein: CAWSIQGTREAFF

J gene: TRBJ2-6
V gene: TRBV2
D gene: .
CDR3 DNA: TGTGCCAGCAGTCCACAACAGGGTACCTCTGGGGCCAACGTCCTGACTTTC
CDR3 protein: CASSPQQGTSGANVLTF